One T cell receptor beta chain is described in this entry. This entry belongs to a study of cytomegalovirus exposure and HLA in healthy donors. On the study more broadly: HLA-typed donors were the source of about 85 million unique TCRs, which an early data release held.

Primers included in the PCR were 60 Vbeta and 13 Jbeta primers. As handled by the study authors: The authors later counted around 80 million unique TCR beta chains, roughly 10 million of them shared. Produced via immunoSEQ multiplex PCR; TCRdb's table is partial and in-frame only. V, J and clone size reflect that table, while D and trimming were determined from the DNA. The sample holds about 110,000 clones, about 76% seen once. The CDR3 extends over 15 amino acids. Trimming removed 6 bases from V and 0 bases from J, with 9 bases in between. The germline V gene has CDR1 MNHEY and CDR2 SMNVEV (reference sequence).

The sample taken for sequencing was PBMCs. This chain uses TRBV27 with TRBJ2-6; TRBD2 might be the D (5 bases). This TCR came from a woman between 45 and 60 years old in good health and CMV-seropositive. This CDR3 reads CASSRDPSGANVLTF. CDR3 nucleotide sequence: TGTGCCAGCAGCCGGGATCCCTCTGGGGCCAACGTCCTGACTTTC.